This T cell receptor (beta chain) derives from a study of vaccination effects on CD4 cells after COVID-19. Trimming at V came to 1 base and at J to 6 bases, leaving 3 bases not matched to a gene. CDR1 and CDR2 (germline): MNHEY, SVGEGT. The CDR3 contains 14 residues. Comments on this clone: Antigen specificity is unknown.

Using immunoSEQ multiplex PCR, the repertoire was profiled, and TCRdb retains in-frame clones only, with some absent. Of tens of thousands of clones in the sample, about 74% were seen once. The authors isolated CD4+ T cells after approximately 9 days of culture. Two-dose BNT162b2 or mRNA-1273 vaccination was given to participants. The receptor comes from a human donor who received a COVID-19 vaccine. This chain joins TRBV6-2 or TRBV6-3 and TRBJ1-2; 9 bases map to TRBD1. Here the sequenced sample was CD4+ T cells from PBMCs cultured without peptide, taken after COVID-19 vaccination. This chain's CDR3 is CASSYLGQGDGYTF. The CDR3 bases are TGTGCCAGCAGTTACTTGGGACAGGGCGATGGCTACACCTTC.